This T cell receptor beta chain was recovered during a study of T cells expressing NK-cell markers. Turning to the study itself: Sorted CD3+CD56+NKG2C+, CD3+CD56+NKG2C- and CD3+CD56-NKG2C+ T cells provided the TCR beta repertoires. HCMV seropositivity marked seven of the eight sequenced donors; one was seronegative.

Notes on the study in general: Six or seven donors had dominant NKG2C+ clonotypes that comprised about 1.0-8% of their CD8+ T cells.

Germline V gives CDR1 DFQATT, CDR2 SNEGSKA (reference sequence). CDR3 length equals 15 residues. For this clonotype: The target antigen is unknown.

For each CDR3 protein, TCRdb gives one entry from its re-call of the 5' RACE reads, without DNA. The sample holds fewer than 400,000 distinct CDR3 sequences. The sequenced sample consisted of blood T cells: a sorted CD56 or NKG2C T cell subset, CD4+ or CD8+ T cells, or bulk PBMC T cells (not recorded which). This chain joins TRBV20-1 and TRBJ2-3; TCRdb indicates TRBD1, and absent DNA this call remains unverified. The TCR sequence derives from a man aged 18-75 years in good health. The CDR3 is CSARIGQLHTDTQYF.